The text below deals with one TCR beta chain. These data originate in a study of blood T cell repertoires in COVID-19. About the study: Sites across the United States, Italy and Spain contributed samples from acute and convalescent COVID-19. PBMCs, B-cell-depleted T cells, or T cells were the source of the cDNA or gDNA that made up the material.

The CDR3 has 16 amino acids. The ends were cut back, 3 bases at V and 5 bases at J, with 16 bases in the middle. Looked up from germline, CDR1 is SGHNT and CDR2 is YENEEA. The data were produced by immunoSEQ multiplex PCR, yet TCRdb's version contains in-frame clones alone and is incomplete. The sample shows 350,000 to 450,000 clones, 80% to 95% of them seen only once. Sequenced: PBMCs or T cells enriched from blood (not recorded which). This TCR was recovered from a woman in her thirties or forties who had been exposed to COVID-19. The chain carries TRBV11-3 and TRBJ2-2, with D perhaps matching TRBD2 (6 bases). CDR3 protein: CASSLAGVAGTGELFF. As DNA, the CDR3 is TGTGCCAGCAGCTTGGCGGGTGTCGCGGGGACCGGGGAGCTGTTTTTT.